This note documents a single T cell receptor (beta chain) sequence. What this receptor recognizes is not known. No much larger clone exists at a distance of one base, and base qualities are not known. The data originate from a study of cytomegalovirus exposure and HLA in healthy donors (dated by TCRdb to 2015 to 2018). Regarding the research as a whole: According to an earlier analysis of a few hundred of the donors, about 179 million T cells yielded 117 million unique TCR beta sequences and 276 Gb of sequence data. Approximately 310 gigabases of sequencing data and tens of millions of unique TCR sequences were included in an early release covering around 600 HLA-typed donors. Of the 300 to 500 genotyped donors, 81% were placed in the genetic ancestry cluster associated with self-reported Caucasian donors. The study was designed to test whether signatures of past pathogen exposure could be identified by cataloging public T cell receptors. Using immunosequencing, the study profiled T cell repertoires from about 650 subjects and related those repertoires to cytomegalovirus serostatus. Along with the approximately 650-subject first cohort, a separate validation cohort of over a hundred different subjects was used. To predict cytomegalovirus infection status, the study brought together high-throughput TCR immunosequencing, statistical association of individual TCRs with disease status, and machine learning. A later analysis re-analyzed previously published TCR beta repertoires from roughly 690 donors and added high-resolution HLA genotyping to study TCR occurrence patterns. The later analysis used no new phenotypic data to find candidate immune exposures, relying instead on TCR beta sequences and their occurrence across donors. To decide whether each TCR beta V gene segment behaved as functional or pseudogenic, an earlier analysis of some 600 of the donors relied on high-throughput TCR beta sequencing. Donor age, sex, ethnicity and CMV serostatus were compiled together with the repertoire data. A later genetic analysis used genome-wide SNP genotypes for about 60% of the roughly 700 donors, treating that subset as a discovery cohort. All discovery cohort repertoires had been generated on a single sequencing platform. Both class I and class II loci were covered by HLA typing, at four-digit resolution. The number of donors typed differed by locus, with roughly 629-640 for A, B, C, DRB1 and DQB1, roughly 520 for DQA1, about 610 for DPA1, and some 440 for DPB1. Four to six DR-DQ haplotypes were handled as single units for association and clustering because linkage in the cohort was strong. Among around 400 genotyped donors of the cohort, an average of about 240,000 unique TCR beta nucleotide sequences were sequenced per donor, around 20% of them non-productive. The paper as a whole reports these results and caveats: Presence/absence analyses assumed roughly uniform sequencing depth across donors, an assumption that may not hold. In a later genetic analysis, a missense DCLRE1C variant was associated with V-gene and J-gene trimming of TCR beta chains, and the association was replicated in an independent cohort. In a later analysis, HLA-associated TCR beta chains were found to be more clonally expanded and to have lower generation probabilities than equally common non-associated chains. For the cohort, immune exposure information was limited to CMV serostatus. Because counts were too low, approximately 15 rarely observed V segments, including chromosome 9 orphons, were excluded from the earlier analysis of about 500 of the donors. In vitro tests confirmed that a few of the cytomegalovirus-associated TCR beta chains recognize cytomegalovirus antigens. A total of around 150 TCR beta chains were listed by the study as associated with cytomegalovirus. The authors suggested that the approach could potentially be extended to other disease states and immunological phenotypes. Correlated functional status among segregating V segments might reflect linkage disequilibrium, but an unknown experimental factor could not be ruled out. Only TCR beta chains were sequenced in this cohort, and the absence of alpha or paired-chain data limited detectable features. When HLA alleles, especially DR and DQ, strongly co-occurred, attributing TCR associations to individual alleles was difficult. While some public TCRs were present in many individuals, most TCR sequences turned up only very rarely across donors. An earlier analysis of 587 of the donors showed that most TCR beta V segments appeared in productive rearrangements either about 87% or about 30% of the time, which broadly matched IMGT annotations. A group of highly shared sequence variants was considered likely to be a technical artifact of the sequencing pipeline. Most CMV-associated TCR beta chains appeared to be HLA-restricted in a later analysis, and the HLA associations seemed to be driven largely by CMV exposure. Several of the top co-occurrence clusters appeared to be linked to parvovirus B19, influenza, CMV and Epstein-Barr virus, according to a later analysis. According to a later analysis, TCR association rates differed among HLA loci, with DRB1 alleles showing the most associated TCRs and HLA-C alleles showing the fewest. A further reported finding was that TCR beta sequences accurately predicted the HLA-A and HLA-B alleles for most subjects in the first cohort. Compared with the approximately 670-donor mean, donors in an Asian-associated ancestry cluster had fewer N-insertions in productive TCRs, according to a later genetic analysis. Because HLA typing was missing for some donors at each locus, association tests included only the typed subset. The classifier was reported to diagnose cytomegalovirus status with high specificity and sensitivity in both the original and validation cohorts. Specific HLA alleles were associated with 15,000 to 20,000 TCR beta sequences at a false discovery rate of 0.05 in a later analysis.

In total, 500 to 700 healthy bone marrow donors made up the cohort. At the time of sampling, every cohort member was nominally healthy, though immune exposures that went unrecorded were likely present. The donor was CMV seropositive and belonged to the group of a few hundred seropositive cohort members. A peripheral blood sample was collected from each donor, and TCR beta sequencing was performed on peripheral blood mononuclear cells. The Qiagen DNeasy Blood Extraction Kit was used to extract genomic DNA from the blood cell samples. Library method: the immunoSEQ multiplex PCR assay. For the multiplex PCR, a mixture combining 60 forward primers for TCR Vbeta segments and 13 reverse primers for TCR Jbeta segments was used. The CDR3 region of rearranged TCR beta genes was amplified from genomic DNA by a multiplex PCR assay. The Illumina HiSeq System was used to sequence the amplified TCR beta libraries as 87-base-pair reads. The paper's processing steps were these. In a later analysis, 70 million to 95 million unique TCR beta chains were counted across the approximately 640 repertoires, and some 10 million of these chains were shared by at least two donors. Raw reads were error-corrected and collapsed into unique sequences with a nearest-neighbor algorithm that merged closely related sequences to remove PCR and sequencing errors. V, D and J gene segments were assigned by aligning CDR3 sequences to IMGT reference sequences. Each retained sequence needed at least a six-nucleotide match to both a V gene segment and a J gene segment. A rearrangement counted as productive if the CDR3 had no stop codons and remained in frame with V and J, and every other rearrangement counted as non-productive. Following IMGT convention, CDR3 was defined as the stretch from the second conserved V-encoded cysteine to the conserved J-encoded phenylalanine. The earlier analysis of 500 to 650 of the donors excluded any sequence lacking an unambiguous match to a single V gene segment. In an earlier analysis of roughly 600 of the donors, a V segment was called functional when productive rearrangements were above 56.7%, and segregating when the standard deviation between donors exceeded 5%. A statistical classification framework was built for diagnosing cytomegalovirus status from the catalog of TCR beta chain sequences. V and J gene assignment, in a later analysis, came from comparing TCR nucleotide sequences with IMGT/GENE-DB human TR gene sequences. A later analysis assigned CDR3 sequences and most-parsimonious VDJ recombination scenarios with the TCRdist pipeline. In a later analysis, each TCR beta chain was defined by its CDR3 amino acid sequence together with its V-gene family, and reads lacking a unique V-gene family were excluded. In a later analysis, 500 to 700 highly shared, low-generation-probability nucleotide sequences were removed to address suspected cross-contamination and a sequencing artifact. In a later analysis, a clonal expansion index was calculated for each public chain from normalized within-repertoire ranks of inferred template counts. In a later analysis, generation probabilities were computed with a VDJ recombination model fitted to out-of-frame rearrangements, and the resulting probabilities were checked against IGoR. A later analysis scored TCR-TCR, TCR-HLA and TCR-CMV co-occurrence with hypergeometric tests, applying a repertoire-size bias correction to TCR pairs. In a later analysis, false discovery rates were estimated by permuting HLA or CMV assignments 20 times. In a later analysis, co-occurring TCRs were grouped using DBSCAN, and TCRdist sequence similarity was added for clustering within HLA-allele-positive subsets. Repertoires with fewer than 30,000 or more than 120,000 public chains, plus five repertoires with anomalous nucleotide sharing, were excluded from co-occurrence clustering. The table comes from immuneACCESS by way of TCRdb, which keeps in-frame sequences with V and J called. Part of the clones is missing from these tables; in studies checked, under half for an unresolved V gene and the rest for unknown reasons. V, J and clone size are taken as reported in that table, and D and trimming were inferred from the DNA itself. The sample records 170,000 or so clones, approximately 85% of which are singletons. The ten most abundant clones make up 4.8% of the sample.

The specimen sequenced was PBMCs. The clonotype originates from a girl aged 10-17 years in good health and CMV-seropositive.

The CDR3 here reads CASSLWPNQPQHF. The nucleotide sequence is TGTGCCAGCAGCTTATGGCCTAATCAGCCCCAGCATTTT. This chain is built from TRBV7-3 and TRBJ1-5, with the identity of the D gene unclear. The CDR3 contains 13 residues, cysteine and phenylalanine counted. Kept here is only the CDR3 DNA, which spans 39 bases and is read in frame from base 1. Trimming at the junction amounts to 2 bases on V and 4 bases on J, and the germline ends lie 6 bases apart. Reading the germline V gene gives CDR1 SGHTA and CDR2 FQGTGA.